The present entry profiles one T cell receptor (beta chain) with its context. Clinical histories supplied by participants themselves formed the basis of cohort assignment. These data originate in a study of blood T cell repertoires in COVID-19. The method was immunoSEQ multiplex PCR; TCRdb's version includes in-frame clones alone and lacks a portion of them. The table shows 200,000 to 300,000 clones, with approximately 89% occurring only once. Looked up from germline, CDR1 is SGHVS and CDR2 is FQNEAQ. The ends were cut back, 1 base at V and 3 bases at J, with 13 bases in the middle. The length of the CDR3 is 15 residues.

This chain links TRBV7-8 with TRBJ2-7, with D tentatively TRBD2 (6 bases). The sample comprised PBMCs or T cells enriched from blood (not recorded which). This sequence was found in a woman in her thirties or forties with acute COVID-19. For the CDR3, the DNA is TGTGCCAGCAGCTTAGTTTCCCCGGGGGACTACGAGCAGTACGTC. Its translation is CASSLVSPGDYEQYV.